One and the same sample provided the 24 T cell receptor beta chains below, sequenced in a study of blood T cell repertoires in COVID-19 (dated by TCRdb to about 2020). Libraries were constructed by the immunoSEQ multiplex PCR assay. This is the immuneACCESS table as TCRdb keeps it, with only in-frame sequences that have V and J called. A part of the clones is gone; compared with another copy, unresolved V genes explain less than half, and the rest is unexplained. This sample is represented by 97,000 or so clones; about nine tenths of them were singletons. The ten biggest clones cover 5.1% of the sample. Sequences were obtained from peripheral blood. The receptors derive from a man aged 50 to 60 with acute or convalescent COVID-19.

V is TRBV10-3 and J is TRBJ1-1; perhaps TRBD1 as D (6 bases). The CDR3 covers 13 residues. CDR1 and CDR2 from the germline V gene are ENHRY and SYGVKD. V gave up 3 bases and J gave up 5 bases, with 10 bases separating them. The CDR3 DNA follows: TGTGCCATCAGTGAAACAGGGAGAACTGAAGCTTTCTTT. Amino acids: CAISETGRTEAFF.

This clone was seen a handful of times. The CDR3 region has the DNA TGTGCCAGCACCTCCGACAGGGGGCGAATGACTGAAGCTTTCTTT. Amino acid sequence: CASTSDRGRMTEAFF. The chain combines TRBV9 with TRBJ1-1; 10 bases map to TRBD1. The germline V gene encodes CDR1 SGDLS and CDR2 YYNGEE. The CDR3 contains 15 residues. Unmatched junction bases numbered 10, after V lost 6 bases and J lost 5 bases.

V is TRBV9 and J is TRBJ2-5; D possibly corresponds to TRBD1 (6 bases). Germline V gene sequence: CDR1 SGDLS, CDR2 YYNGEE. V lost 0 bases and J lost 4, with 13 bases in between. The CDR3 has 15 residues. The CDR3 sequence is CASSVGQERGETQYF. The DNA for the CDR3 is TGTGCCAGCAGCGTAGGACAGGAGAGGGGAGAGACCCAGTACTTC.

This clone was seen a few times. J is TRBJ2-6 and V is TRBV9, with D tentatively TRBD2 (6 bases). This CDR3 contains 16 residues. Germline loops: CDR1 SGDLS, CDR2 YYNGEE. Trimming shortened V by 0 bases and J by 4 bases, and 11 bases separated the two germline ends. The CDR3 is CASSVAGLAGANVLTF. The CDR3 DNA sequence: TGTGCCAGCAGCGTAGCGGGACTCGCGGGGGCCAACGTCCTGACTTTC.

As DNA, the CDR3 is TGTGCCTGGAGTTTCGGACAGAGCAATCAGCCCCAGCATTTT. As protein: CAWSFGQSNQPQHF. This rearrangement joins TRBV30 to TRBJ1-5; weak D call: TRBD1 (6 bases). V lost 2 bases and J lost 1, with 9 bases in between. The CDR3 is 14 amino acids. Germline CDR1 is GTSNPN and CDR2 is SVGIG (reference sequence).

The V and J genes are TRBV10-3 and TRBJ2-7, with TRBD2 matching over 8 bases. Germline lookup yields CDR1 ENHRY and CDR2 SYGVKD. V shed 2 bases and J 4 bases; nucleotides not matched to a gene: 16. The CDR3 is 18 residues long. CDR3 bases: TGTGCCATCAGTGAGATAGCTAAAGTGAGCGGGAGTATTTACGAGCAGTACTTC. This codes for CAISEIAKVSGSIYEQYF.

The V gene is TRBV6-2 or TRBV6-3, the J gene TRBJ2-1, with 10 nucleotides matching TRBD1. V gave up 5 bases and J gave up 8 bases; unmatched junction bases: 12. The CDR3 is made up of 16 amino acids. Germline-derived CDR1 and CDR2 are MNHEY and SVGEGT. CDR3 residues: CASSPPRQGALDEQFF. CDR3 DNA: TGTGCCAGCAGTCCACCCAGACAGGGGGCGCTGGATGAGCAGTTCTTC.

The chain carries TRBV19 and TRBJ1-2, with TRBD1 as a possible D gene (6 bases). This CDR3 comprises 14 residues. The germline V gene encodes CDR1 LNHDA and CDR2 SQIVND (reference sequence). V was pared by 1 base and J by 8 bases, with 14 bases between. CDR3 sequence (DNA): TGTGCCAGTAGTATAGGTGGGGGCGGAGGAGGCTACACCTTC. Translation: CASSIGGGGGGYTF.

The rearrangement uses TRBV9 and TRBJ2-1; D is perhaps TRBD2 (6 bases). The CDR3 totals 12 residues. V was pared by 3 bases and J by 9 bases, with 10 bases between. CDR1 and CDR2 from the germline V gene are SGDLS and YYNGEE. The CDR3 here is CASSASSVEQFF. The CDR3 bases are TGTGCCAGCAGCGCCTCTAGCGTTGAGCAGTTCTTC.

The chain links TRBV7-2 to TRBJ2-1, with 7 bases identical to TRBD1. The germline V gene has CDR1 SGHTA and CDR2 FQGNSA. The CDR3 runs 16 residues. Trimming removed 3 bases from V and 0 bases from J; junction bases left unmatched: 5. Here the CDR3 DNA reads TGTGCCAGCAGCTTGGGGACAGTCAGCTCCTACAATGAGCAGTTCTTC. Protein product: CASSLGTVSSYNEQFF. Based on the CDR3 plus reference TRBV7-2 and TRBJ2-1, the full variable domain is GAGVSQSPSNKVTEKGKDVELRCDPISGHTALYWYRQSLGQGLEFLIYFQGNSAPDKSGLPSDRFSAERTGGSVSTLTIQRTQQEDSAVYLCASSLGTVSSYNEQFFGPGTRLTVL.

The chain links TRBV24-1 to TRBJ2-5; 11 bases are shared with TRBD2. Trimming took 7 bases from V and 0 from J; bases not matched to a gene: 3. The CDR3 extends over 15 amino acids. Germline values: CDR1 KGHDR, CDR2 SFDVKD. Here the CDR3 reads CATSLTSGNQETQYF. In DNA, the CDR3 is TGTGCCACCAGCCTGACTAGCGGGAACCAAGAGACCCAGTACTTC.

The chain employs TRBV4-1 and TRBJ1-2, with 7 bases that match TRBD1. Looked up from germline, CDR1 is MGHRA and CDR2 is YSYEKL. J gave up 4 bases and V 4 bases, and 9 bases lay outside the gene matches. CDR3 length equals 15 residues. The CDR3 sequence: CASSPDPRDSYGYTF. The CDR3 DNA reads TGCGCCAGCAGCCCGGACCCCCGGGACAGCTATGGCTACACCTTC.

The CDR3 reads CASSYLERTEAFF. The DNA for the CDR3 is TGTGCCAGCAGCTATTTAGAGCGGACTGAAGCTTTCTTT. The chain is built from TRBV6-5 and TRBJ1-1; D call uncertain. The CDR3 is made up of 13 amino acids. The germline V gene encodes CDR1 MNHEY and CDR2 SVGAGI. The ends were cut back, 6 bases at V and 5 bases at J, with 13 bases in the middle.

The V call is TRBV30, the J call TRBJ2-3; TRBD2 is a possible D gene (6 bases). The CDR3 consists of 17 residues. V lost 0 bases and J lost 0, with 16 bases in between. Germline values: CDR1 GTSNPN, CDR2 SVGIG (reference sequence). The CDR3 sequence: CAWSVRGRWGSTDTQYF. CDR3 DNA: TGTGCCTGGAGTGTTCGGGGGAGGTGGGGTAGCACAGATACGCAGTATTTT.

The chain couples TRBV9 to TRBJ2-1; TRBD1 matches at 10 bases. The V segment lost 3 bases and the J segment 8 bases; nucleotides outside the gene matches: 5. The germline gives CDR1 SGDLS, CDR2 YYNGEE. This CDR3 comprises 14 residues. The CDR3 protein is CASSGGTGEHEQFF. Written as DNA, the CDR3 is TGTGCCAGCAGCGGAGGGACAGGGGAGCATGAGCAGTTCTTC.

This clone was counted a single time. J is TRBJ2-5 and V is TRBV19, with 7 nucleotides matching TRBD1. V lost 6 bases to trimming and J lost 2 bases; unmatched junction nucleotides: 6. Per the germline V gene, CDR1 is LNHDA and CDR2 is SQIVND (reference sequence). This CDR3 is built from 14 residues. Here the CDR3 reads CASSPARGQETQYF. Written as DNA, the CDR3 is TGTGCCAGTAGCCCCGCCAGGGGGCAAGAGACCCAGTACTTC.

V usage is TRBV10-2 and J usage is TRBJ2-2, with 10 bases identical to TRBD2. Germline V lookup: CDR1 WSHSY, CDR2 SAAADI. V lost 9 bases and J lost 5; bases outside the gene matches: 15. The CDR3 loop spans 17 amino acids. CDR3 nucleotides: TGCGCCAGTGGTACTAGCGGGACGGGGGTGAGGACCGGGGAGCTGTTTTTT. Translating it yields CASGTSGTGVRTGELFF.

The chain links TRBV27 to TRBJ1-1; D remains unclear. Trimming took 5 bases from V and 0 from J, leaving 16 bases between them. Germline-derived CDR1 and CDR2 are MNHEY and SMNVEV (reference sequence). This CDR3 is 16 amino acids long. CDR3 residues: CASSPTPEGLNTEAFF. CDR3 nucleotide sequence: TGTGCCAGCAGTCCGACTCCCGAGGGATTGAACACTGAAGCTTTCTTT.

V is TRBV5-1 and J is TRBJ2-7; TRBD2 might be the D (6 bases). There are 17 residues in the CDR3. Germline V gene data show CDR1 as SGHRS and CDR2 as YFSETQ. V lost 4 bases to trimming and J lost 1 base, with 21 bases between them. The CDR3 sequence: CASSRELRGGFSYEQYF. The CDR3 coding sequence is TGCGCCAGCAGCCGCGAATTACGTGGAGGGTTTTCCTACGAGCAGTACTTC.

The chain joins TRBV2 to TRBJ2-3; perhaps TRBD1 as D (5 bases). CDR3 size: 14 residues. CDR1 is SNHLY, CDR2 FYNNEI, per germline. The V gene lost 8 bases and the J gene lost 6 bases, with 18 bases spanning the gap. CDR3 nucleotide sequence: TGTGCCAGCCGGCTAGGACATTCGAGGGATACGCAGTATTTT. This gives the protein CASRLGHSRDTQYF.

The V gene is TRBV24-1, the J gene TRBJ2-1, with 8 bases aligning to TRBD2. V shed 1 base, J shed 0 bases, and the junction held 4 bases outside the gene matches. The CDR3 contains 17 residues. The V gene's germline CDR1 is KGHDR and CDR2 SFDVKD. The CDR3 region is CATSDLTSGPSYNEQFF. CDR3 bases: TGTGCCACCAGTGATTTAACTAGCGGACCCTCCTACAATGAGCAGTTCTTC.

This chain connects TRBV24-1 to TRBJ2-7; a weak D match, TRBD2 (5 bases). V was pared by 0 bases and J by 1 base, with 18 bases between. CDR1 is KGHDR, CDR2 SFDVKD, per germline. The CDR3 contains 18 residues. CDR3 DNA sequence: TGTGCCACCAGTGATTTGCCGTCTTTCGGCGGGCGATCCTACGAGCAGTACTTC. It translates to CATSDLPSFGGRSYEQYF.

The CDR3 nucleotides read TGTGCCAGCAGCAAAGCGGCATTCATGGGCAATCAGCCCCAGCATTTT. This sequence encodes CASSKAAFMGNQPQHF. The rearrangement joins TRBV21-1 to TRBJ1-5; the DNA was not used to check the table's D call, TRBD1. TRBV21-1 is a pseudogene. CDR3 length: 16 amino acids.

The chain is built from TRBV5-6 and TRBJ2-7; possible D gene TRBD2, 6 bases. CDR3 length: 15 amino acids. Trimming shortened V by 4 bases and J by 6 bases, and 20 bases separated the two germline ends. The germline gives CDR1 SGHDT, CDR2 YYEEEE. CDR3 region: CASSKAGPGPAEQYF. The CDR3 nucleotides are TGTGCCAGCAGCAAAGCGGGCCCAGGACCTGCCGAGCAGTACTTC.